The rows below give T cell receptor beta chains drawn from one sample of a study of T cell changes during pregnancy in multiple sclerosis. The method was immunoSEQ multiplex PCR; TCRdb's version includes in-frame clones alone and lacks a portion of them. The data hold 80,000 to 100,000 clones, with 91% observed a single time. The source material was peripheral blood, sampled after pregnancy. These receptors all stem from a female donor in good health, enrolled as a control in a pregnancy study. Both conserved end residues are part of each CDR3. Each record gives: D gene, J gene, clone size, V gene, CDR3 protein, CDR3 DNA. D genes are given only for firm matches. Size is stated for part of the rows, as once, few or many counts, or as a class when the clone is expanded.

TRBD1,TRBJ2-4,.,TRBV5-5,CASSRAAGTENIQYF,TGTGCCAGCAGTCGTGCCGCCGGGACAGAAAACATTCAGTACTTC
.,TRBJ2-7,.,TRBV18,CASSKRSDSYEQYF,TGTGCCAGCTCAAAGCGGAGCGACTCCTACGAGCAGTACTTC
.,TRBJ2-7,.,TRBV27,CASSLGGPTYEQYF,TGTGCCAGCAGTTTAGGGGGCCCTACCTACGAGCAGTACTTC
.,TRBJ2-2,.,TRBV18,CASSPSTGMGTGELFF,TGTGCCAGCTCGCCCTCAACAGGGATGGGCACCGGGGAGCTGTTTTTT
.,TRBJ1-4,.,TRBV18,CASSRTGRGQEKLFF,TGTGCCAGCTCAAGAACAGGGCGAGGTCAAGAAAAACTGTTTTTT
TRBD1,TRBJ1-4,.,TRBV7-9,CASSRSTGNHEKLFF,TGTGCCAGCAGTCGATCGACAGGGAATCATGAAAAACTGTTTTTT
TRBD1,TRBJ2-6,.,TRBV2,CASTAQGVAGANVLTF,TGTGCCAGCACGGCGCAGGGGGTTGCTGGGGCCAACGTCCTGACTTTC
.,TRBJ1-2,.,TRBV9,CASSPPTGSYGYTF,TGTGCCAGCAGCCCACCGACGGGGAGCTATGGCTACACCTTC
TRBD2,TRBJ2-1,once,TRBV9,CASSVSSGGEYNEQFF,TGTGCCAGCAGCGTTTCTAGCGGGGGGGAATACAATGAGCAGTTCTTC
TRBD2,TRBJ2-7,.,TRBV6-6,CASRGGGSYEQYF,TGTGCCAGCCGTGGGGGAGGGAGCTACGAGCAGTACTTC
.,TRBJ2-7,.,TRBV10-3,CAIEGEGEQYF,TGTGCCATCGAGGGGGAAGGCGAGCAGTACTTC
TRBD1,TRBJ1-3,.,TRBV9,CASGTDGNTIYF,TGTGCCAGCGGGACAGATGGAAACACCATATATTTT
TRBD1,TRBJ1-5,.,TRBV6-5,CASSRQGRNQPQHF,TGTGCCAGCAGTAGACAGGGACGGAATCAGCCCCAGCATTTT
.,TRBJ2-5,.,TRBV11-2,CASSLEVTGRLATPKETQYF,TGTGCCAGCAGCTTAGAAGTGACAGGGAGGCTTGCCACCCCTAAAGAGACCCAGTACTTC
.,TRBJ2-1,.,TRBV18,CASSAFSSYNEQFF,TGTGCCAGCTCTGCCTTTAGCTCCTACAATGAGCAGTTCTTC
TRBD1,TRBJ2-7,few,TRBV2,CASTRDSNRIPYEQYF,TGTGCCAGCACCAGGGACAGCAACCGAATCCCGTACGAGCAGTACTTC
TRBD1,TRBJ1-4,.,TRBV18,CASSRQGDSEKLFF,TGTGCCAGCTCACGACAGGGGGATAGCGAAAAACTGTTTTTT
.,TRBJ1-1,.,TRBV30,CAWTGGGTEAFF,TGTGCCTGGACGGGGGGGGGCACTGAAGCTTTCTTT
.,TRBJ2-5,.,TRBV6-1,CASSEAPIARTQYF,TGTGCCAGCAGTGAAGCACCGATAGCAAGGACCCAGTACTTC
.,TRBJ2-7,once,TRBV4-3,CASSQVPGTRNEQYF,TGCGCCAGCAGCCAAGTCCCCGGGACTCGGAACGAGCAGTACTTC